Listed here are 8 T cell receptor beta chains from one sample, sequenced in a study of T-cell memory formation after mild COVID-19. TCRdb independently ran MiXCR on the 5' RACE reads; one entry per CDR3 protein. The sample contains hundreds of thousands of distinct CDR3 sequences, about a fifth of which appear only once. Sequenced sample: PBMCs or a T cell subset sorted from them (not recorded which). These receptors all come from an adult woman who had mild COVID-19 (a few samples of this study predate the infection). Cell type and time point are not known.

CDR3 in DNA: TGTGCCTGGAGTGTTACCATTACCACAGATACGCAGTATTTT. It encodes CAWSVTITTDTQYF. The chain joins TRBV30 to TRBJ2-3; D uncertain. There are 14 residues in the CDR3. The germline CDR1 and CDR2 sequences are GTSNPN and SVGIG (reference sequence). The germline V and J ends were trimmed by 0 bases and 2 bases, with 9 bases remaining between them.

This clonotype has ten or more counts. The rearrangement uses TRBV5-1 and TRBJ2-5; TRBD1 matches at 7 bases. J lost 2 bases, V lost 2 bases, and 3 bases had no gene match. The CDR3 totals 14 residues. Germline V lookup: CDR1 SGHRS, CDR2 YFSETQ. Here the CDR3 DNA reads TGCGCCAGCAGCTTTGGCAGGGGGCAAGAGACCCAGTACTTC. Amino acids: CASSFGRGQETQYF.

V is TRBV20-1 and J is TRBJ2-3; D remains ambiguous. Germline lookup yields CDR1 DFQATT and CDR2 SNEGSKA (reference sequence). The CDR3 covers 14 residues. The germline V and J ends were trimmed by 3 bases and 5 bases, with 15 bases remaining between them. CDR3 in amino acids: CSASSGTKRDTQYF. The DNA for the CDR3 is TGCAGTGCTAGTTCAGGAACAAAGAGAGATACGCAGTATTTT.

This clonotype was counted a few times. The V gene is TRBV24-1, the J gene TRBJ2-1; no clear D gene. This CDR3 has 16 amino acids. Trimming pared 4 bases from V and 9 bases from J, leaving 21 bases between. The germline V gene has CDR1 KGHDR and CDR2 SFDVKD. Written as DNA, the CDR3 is TGTGCCACCAGTGACCAGGACGATGATCTAGGGATTGAGCAGTTCTTC. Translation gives CATSDQDDDLGIEQFF.

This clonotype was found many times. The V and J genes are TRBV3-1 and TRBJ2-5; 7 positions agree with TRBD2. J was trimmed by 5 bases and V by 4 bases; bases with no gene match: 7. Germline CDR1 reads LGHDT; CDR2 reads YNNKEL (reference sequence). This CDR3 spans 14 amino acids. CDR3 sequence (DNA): TGTGCCAGCAGCCTCAGGACTAGAGGGGAGACCCAGTACTTC. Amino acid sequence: CASSLRTRGETQYF.

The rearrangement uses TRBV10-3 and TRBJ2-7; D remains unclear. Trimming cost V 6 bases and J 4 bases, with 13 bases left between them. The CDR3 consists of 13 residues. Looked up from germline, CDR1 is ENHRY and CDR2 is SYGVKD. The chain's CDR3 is CAISPNIGYEQYF. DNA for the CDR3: TGTGCCATCAGCCCGAATATAGGTTACGAGCAGTACTTC.

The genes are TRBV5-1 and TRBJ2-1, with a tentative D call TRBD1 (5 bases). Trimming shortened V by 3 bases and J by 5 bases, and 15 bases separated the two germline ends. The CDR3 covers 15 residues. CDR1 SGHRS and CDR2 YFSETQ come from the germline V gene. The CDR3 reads CASSSGQRHHNEQFF. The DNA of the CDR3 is TGCGCCAGCAGCTCCGGACAACGTCACCACAATGAGCAGTTCTTC. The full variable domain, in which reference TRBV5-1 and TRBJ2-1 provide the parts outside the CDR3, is KAGVTQTPRYLIKTRGQQVTLSCSPISGHRSVSWYQQTPGQGLQFLFEYFSETQRNKGNFPGRFSGRQFSNSRSEMNVSTLELGDSALYLCASSSGQRHHNEQFFGPGTRLTVL.

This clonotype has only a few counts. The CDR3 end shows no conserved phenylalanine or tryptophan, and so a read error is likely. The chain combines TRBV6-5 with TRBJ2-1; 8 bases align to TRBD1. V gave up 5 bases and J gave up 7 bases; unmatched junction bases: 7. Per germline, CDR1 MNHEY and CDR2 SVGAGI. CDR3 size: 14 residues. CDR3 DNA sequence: TGTGCCAGCAGTCGACAGGGGTATAAGAATGAGCAGTTCTTA. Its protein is CASSRQGYKNEQFL.